These 30 T cell receptor beta chains came from one sample sequenced in a study of cytomegalovirus exposure and HLA in healthy donors. Both 60 Vbeta primers and 13 Jbeta primers went into the PCR. The assay was immunoSEQ multiplex PCR, and TCRdb's table has in-frame clones only and misses some. The sample shows approximately 130,000 clones, about 81% of them seen only once. Sequencing input: PBMCs. Receptors were obtained from a middle-aged man in good health and CMV-seronegative.

The genes are TRBV5-8 and TRBJ1-2, with unresolved D. CDR1 and CDR2 (germline): SGHTS, YDEGEE. V was trimmed by 4 bases and J by 0 bases, leaving 10 bases between them. CDR3 length equals 14 residues. CDR3 DNA sequence: TGTGCCAGCAGCAGCGGGGATACTAACTATGGCTACACCTTC. Its protein is CASSSGDTNYGYTF.

The chain recombines TRBV5-4 with TRBJ1-2; maybe TRBD1 (5 bases). The V end lost 4 bases, the J end lost 4 bases, and 14 bases lay between the germline ends. Germline V CDR1 and CDR2: SGHNT, YYREEE (reference sequence). The CDR3 is made up of 14 amino acids. The CDR3 sequence is CASSVSGTVYGYTF. The CDR3 DNA reads TGTGCCAGCAGCGTTAGCGGGACGGTCTATGGCTACACCTTC.

The chain uses TRBV7-8 and TRBJ1-1; 7 bases are shared with TRBD1. Germline V gives CDR1 SGHVS, CDR2 FQNEAQ. The CDR3 sequence is 14 residues long. With 5 bases clipped from V and 0 bases from J, the junction kept 3 bases outside the gene matches. CDR3 amino acids: CASSQGEVNTEAFF. The DNA for the CDR3 is TGTGCCAGCAGCCAGGGGGAGGTGAACACTGAAGCTTTCTTT.

The gene calls are TRBV6-5 and TRBJ1-2; a possible D gene is TRBD1 (6 bases). Germline V lookup: CDR1 MNHEY, CDR2 SVGAGI. V lost 5 bases to trimming and J lost 4 bases, with 11 bases between them. This CDR3 spans 13 amino acids. The CDR3 protein is CASSPDRSYGYTF. CDR3 nucleotide sequence: TGTGCCAGCAGTCCCGACAGGTCCTATGGCTACACCTTC.

This chain joins TRBV6-1 and TRBJ2-2; the D is unclear. Germline V lookup: CDR1 MNHNS, CDR2 SASEGT. The germline V and J ends were trimmed by 7 bases and 2 bases, with 8 bases remaining between them. The CDR3 runs to 13 residues. In nucleotides, the CDR3 is TGTGCCAGCATCTCCTCCAACACCGGGGAGCTGTTTTTT. The encoded protein is CASISSNTGELFF.

This clone has a count of ten or more. The chain recombines TRBV6-6 with TRBJ1-5; D might be TRBD1 (5 bases). V was pared by 0 bases and J by 7 bases, with 10 bases between. The CDR3 contains 14 residues. CDR1 MNHNY and CDR2 SVGAGI come from the germline V gene (reference sequence). The CDR3 bases are TGTGCCAGCAGTTACTCCCCTGGGGGGCAGCCCCAGCATTTT. It is translated as CASSYSPGGQPQHF.

In this sample, this clone turned up a few times. The rearrangement joins TRBV11-2 to TRBJ2-1; 11 bases agree with TRBD1. Germline-derived CDR1 and CDR2 are SGHAT and FQNNGV. The CDR3 length is 17 residues. J lost 4 bases, V lost 3 bases, and 8 bases had no gene match. The CDR3 sequence: CASSFPIGTGGYNEQFF. CDR3 sequence (DNA): TGTGCCAGCAGCTTCCCCATAGGGACAGGGGGGTACAATGAGCAGTTCTTC.

This chain joins TRBV19 and TRBJ1-2; D ambiguous. The germline gives CDR1 LNHDA, CDR2 SQIVND (reference sequence). The CDR3 loop spans 12 amino acids. Trimming stripped 7 bases from V and 4 bases from J, with 10 bases between. DNA of the CDR3: TGTGCCAGTACTGGAGGAGGCTATGGCTACACCTTC. Amino acids: CASTGGGYGYTF.

J is TRBJ1-6 and V is TRBV30, with no clear D. V was shortened by 5 bases and J by 11 bases, with 16 bases between the two germline ends. The CDR3 sequence is 13 residues long. Germline-derived CDR1 and CDR2 are GTSNPN and SVGIG (reference sequence). In nucleotides, the CDR3 is TGTGCCTGGGGAGCCGCGGGGAGGCCACCCCTCCACTTT. Its protein is CAWGAAGRPPLHF.

This chain links TRBV7-3 with TRBJ2-2; D gene ambiguous. The length of the CDR3 is 14 residues. Germline V gene lookup returns CDR1 SGHTA and CDR2 FQGTGA. Trimming shortened V by 2 bases and J by 4 bases, and 8 bases separated the two germline ends. Here the CDR3 DNA reads TGTGCCAGCAGCTTACCGGGTGGCACCGGGGAGCTGTTTTTT. It translates to CASSLPGGTGELFF. Looking up the rest from reference TRBV7-3 and TRBJ2-2 gives the full variable domain: GAGVSQTPSNKVTEKGKYVELRCDPISGHTALYWYRQSLGQGPEFLIYFQGTGAADDSGLPNDRFFAVRPEGSVSTLKIQRTERGDSAVYLCASSLPGGTGELFFGEGSRLTVL.

This rearrangement joins TRBV28 to TRBJ2-7; 7 bases are shared with TRBD1. The CDR3 sequence is 15 residues long. The germline gives CDR1 MDHEN, CDR2 SYDVKM. The V gene end was trimmed by 4 bases and the J gene end by 1 base; junction bases not matched to a gene: 7. CDR3 sequence: CASSSIGTVSYEQYF. The DNA of the CDR3 is TGTGCCAGCAGTTCTATTGGGACAGTTTCCTACGAGCAGTACTTC.

Concerning this clone: Other DNA variants within this sample encode the same CDR3. The rearrangement uses TRBV7-9 and TRBJ1-5; 7 bases line up with TRBD1. The germline CDR1 and CDR2 sequences are SEHNR and FQNEAQ (reference sequence). The CDR3 is 14 amino acids. V lost 5 bases and J lost 4; bases outside the gene matches: 5. The CDR3, as DNA: TGTGCCAGCAGCCCGCAACAGGGGAATCAGCCCCAGCATTTT. Translation gives CASSPQQGNQPQHF.

The V call is TRBV9, the J call TRBJ2-5; 14 nucleotides match TRBD2. The germline V gene has CDR1 SGDLS and CDR2 YYNGEE. Losses at the gene ends were 3 bases for V and 5 bases for J; bases not matched to a gene: 12. The CDR3 sequence is 18 residues long. CDR3 loop: CASSDGTSGGVSIETQYF. Here the CDR3 DNA reads TGTGCCAGCAGCGATGGGACTAGCGGGGGTGTTAGTATCGAGACCCAGTACTTC.

The chain is built from TRBV6-6 and TRBJ1-2; TRBD1 matches 10 bases. The CDR3 length is 16 residues. Germline CDR1 and CDR2: MNHNY and SVGAGI (reference sequence). With V trimmed by 5 bases and J by 1 base, 7 bases remained unmatched. CDR3 region: CASSKTGTGVNYGYTF. The CDR3 nucleotides are TGTGCCAGCAGTAAGACCGGGACAGGGGTTAACTATGGCTACACCTTC.

The chain joins TRBV27 to TRBJ1-6; D gene uncertain. This CDR3 is built from 15 residues. V lost 7 bases and J 0 bases, leaving 10 bases between the germline ends. Germline lookup yields CDR1 MNHEY and CDR2 SMNVEV (reference sequence). CDR3 region: CASTWTNSYNSPLHF. The CDR3 DNA sequence: TGTGCCAGCACATGGACTAACTCCTATAATTCACCCCTCCACTTT.

The J gene is TRBJ1-5, the V gene TRBV27, with 7 bases identical to TRBD1. CDR3 size: 14 residues. From germline, CDR1 is MNHEY and CDR2 SMNVEV (reference sequence). V dropped 6 bases and J dropped 5; count of bases not matched to a gene: 7. The CDR3 loop is CASSPDRSHQPQHF. The CDR3, as DNA: TGTGCCAGCAGCCCGGACAGGTCTCATCAGCCCCAGCATTTT.

As to this clone: A read error may account for a junction end that differs from germline. This rearrangement joins TRBV7-9 to TRBJ2-6, with TRBD2 matching 11 bases. Germline-derived CDR1 and CDR2 are SEHNR and FQNEAQ (reference sequence). CDR3 length: 18 amino acids. The CDR3 sequence: CASSWGTSGVSGANGLTF. The CDR3 DNA follows: TGTGCCAGCAGCTGGGGGACTAGCGGCGTCTCTGGGGCCAACGGCCTGACTTTC.

The chain couples TRBV7-9 to TRBJ1-5; 7 positions match TRBD1. This CDR3 has 14 residues. Germline lookup yields CDR1 SEHNR and CDR2 FQNEAQ (reference sequence). J gave up 7 bases and V 1 base, and 4 bases lay outside the gene matches. The CDR3 region has the DNA TGTGCCAGCAGCTTAGGACAGGGAAAGCAGCCCCAGCATTTT. Amino acid sequence: CASSLGQGKQPQHF.

The V gene is TRBV7-6, the J gene TRBJ2-1; 7 bases are shared with TRBD2. The CDR3 is made up of 15 amino acids. The germline gives CDR1 SGHVS, CDR2 FNYEAQ. V trimming: 2 bases; J trimming: 5 bases; junction bases outside the gene matches: 6. The CDR3 region is CASSLNAGADNEQFF. CDR3 nucleotides: TGTGCCAGCAGCTTAAACGCGGGAGCCGACAATGAGCAGTTCTTC.

This rearrangement joins TRBV7-2 to TRBJ2-5; 7 bases fit TRBD2. The trim removed 6 bases at V and 2 bases at J, leaving 12 bases unmatched. Per germline, CDR1 SGHTA and CDR2 FQGNSA. The CDR3 is 16 amino acids. This CDR3 reads CASRGEGRGEQETQYF. CDR3 coding DNA: TGTGCCAGCAGGGGGGAGGGACGGGGGGAACAAGAGACCCAGTACTTC.

The chain links TRBV9 to TRBJ2-5; 8 positions match TRBD1. Germline V gives CDR1 SGDLS, CDR2 YYNGEE. The CDR3 spans 15 residues. Trimming took 4 bases from V and 1 from J; bases not matched to a gene: 6. CDR3 bases: TGTGCCAGCAGCCCAACAGGGGGGCCCCAAGAGACCCAGTACTTC. Translation gives CASSPTGGPQETQYF.

The chain couples TRBV21-1 to TRBJ1-1; TRBD1 is the table's D call and was not checked against the DNA. TRBV21-1 is marked as a pseudogene. This CDR3 contains 18 residues. The CDR3 coding sequence is TGTGCCAGCAGCAAAGTCCCGACAGGGCCTTGGTTGGTCACTGAAGCTTTCTTT. Amino acid sequence: CASSKVPTGPWLVTEAFF.

This sequence joins TRBV11-2 and TRBJ1-3; 9 positions agree with TRBD1. In germline, CDR1 is SGHAT, CDR2 FQNNGV. The CDR3 consists of 16 residues. The V and J ends lost 6 bases and 6 bases, in that order; junction bases with no gene match: 12. Here the CDR3 reads CASRGQGPGAENTIYF. CDR3 bases: TGTGCCAGCAGAGGACAGGGGCCGGGGGCAGAAAACACCATATATTTT.

The rearrangement links TRBV11-2 to TRBJ1-3, with a possible D match to TRBD1 (6 bases). This CDR3 spans 15 amino acids. Trimming pared 5 bases from V and 4 bases from J, leaving 15 bases between. Germline V lookup: CDR1 SGHAT, CDR2 FQNNGV. The CDR3 DNA reads TGTGCCAGCAGCATCCGTATAGGGGGAGGAAACACCATATATTTT. Protein product: CASSIRIGGGNTIYF.

The CDR3 protein is CASSKGGEGLGVGNTEAFF. CDR3 DNA sequence: TGTGCCAGTAGTAAAGGGGGCGAGGGGCTCGGTGTCGGTAACACTGAAGCTTTCTTT. The chain links TRBV19 to TRBJ1-1; the match to TRBD1 covers 7 bases. This CDR3 comprises 19 residues. Germline CDR1 is LNHDA and CDR2 is SQIVND (reference sequence). V was pared by 4 bases and J by 2 bases, with 19 bases of the junction left unmatched.

V gene TRBV7-2 combines with J gene TRBJ2-2, with unresolved D. With 2 bases removed from V and 3 bases from J, the gap between germline ends came to 13 bases. The V gene's germline CDR1 is SGHTA and CDR2 FQGNSA. CDR3 length equals 16 residues. CDR3 region: CASSLNWAADTGELFF. CDR3 DNA sequence: TGTGCCAGCAGCTTAAACTGGGCAGCAGACACCGGGGAGCTGTTTTTT.

The chain combines TRBV5-1 with TRBJ1-5; D is possibly TRBD1 (6 bases). Germline V lookup: CDR1 SGHRS, CDR2 YFSETQ. Trimming removed 0 bases at V and 0 bases at J, with 7 bases between. This CDR3 has 15 residues. CDR3 protein: CASSLGDISNQPQHF. The CDR3 DNA is TGCGCCAGCAGCTTGGGGGACATTAGCAATCAGCCCCAGCATTTT.

The genes are TRBV28 and TRBJ1-1; 8 bases agree with TRBD1. Germline CDR1 and CDR2: MDHEN and SYDVKM. Trimming removed 5 bases from V and 4 bases from J; junction bases left unmatched: 0. The CDR3 extends over 12 amino acids. The CDR3 nucleotides read TGTGCCAGCAGTACAGGGGGCACTGAAGCTTTCTTT. It translates to CASSTGGTEAFF.

The V gene is TRBV19, the J gene TRBJ2-5, with D perhaps TRBD1 (6 bases). V was shortened by 7 bases and J by 1 base, with 10 bases between the two germline ends. This CDR3 has 13 amino acids. Germline-derived CDR1 and CDR2 are LNHDA and SQIVND (reference sequence). The CDR3 spells CASKRDTQETQYF. For the CDR3, the DNA is TGTGCCAGTAAGAGGGACACCCAAGAGACCCAGTACTTC.

The chain uses TRBV19 and TRBJ2-1, with a tentative D call TRBD1 (6 bases). Trimming cost V 5 bases and J 10 bases, with 12 bases left between them. There are 12 residues in the CDR3. The germline gives CDR1 LNHDA, CDR2 SQIVND (reference sequence). The CDR3 bases are TGTGCCAGTAGTGTTACAGGGTGGGAGCAGTTCTTC. Its translation is CASSVTGWEQFF.